This TCR beta chain derives from a study of identical twins. TCRdb used MiXCR to reprocess the 5' RACE reads, holding one entry per CDR3 protein. The sample comprises just under 650,000 distinct CDR3 sequences, around 7.4% of which are singletons, and about 1.6% rests with the top ten. This clonotype was seen a handful of times. V trimming: 5 bases; J trimming: 3 bases; junction bases outside the gene matches: 7. Germline values: CDR1 PRHDT, CDR2 FYEKMQ (reference sequence). CDR3 length: 14 amino acids. The same data also contributed to another study, on yellow fever vaccine responses in identical twins.

Sequenced sample: PBMCs. This receptor was taken from a woman under 30 in good health. V usage is TRBV13 and J usage is TRBJ2-7, with 7 bases matching TRBD2. The CDR3: CASSVGAGDYEQYF. In nucleotides, the CDR3 is TGTGCCAGCAGCGTTGGTGCGGGAGACTACGAGCAGTACTTC. The variable domain in full, completed from reference TRBV13 and TRBJ2-7, reads AAGVIQSPRHLIKEKRETATLKCYPIPRHDTVYWYQQGPGQDPQFLISFYEKMQSDKGSIPDRFSAQQFSDYHSELNMSSLELGDSALYFCASSVGAGDYEQYFGPGTRLTVT.